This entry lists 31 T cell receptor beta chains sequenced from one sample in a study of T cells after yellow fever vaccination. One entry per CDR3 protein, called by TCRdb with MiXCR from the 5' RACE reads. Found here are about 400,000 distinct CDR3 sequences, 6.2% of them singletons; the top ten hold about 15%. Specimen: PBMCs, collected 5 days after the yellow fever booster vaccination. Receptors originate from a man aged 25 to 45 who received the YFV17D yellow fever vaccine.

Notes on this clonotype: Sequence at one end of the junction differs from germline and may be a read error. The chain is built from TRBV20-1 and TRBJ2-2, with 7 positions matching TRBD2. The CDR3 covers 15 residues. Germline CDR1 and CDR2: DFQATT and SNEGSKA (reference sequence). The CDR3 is CCARIAGTNTGELFF. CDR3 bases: TGCTGTGCTAGGATAGCGGGCACGAACACCGGGGAGCTGTTTTTT.

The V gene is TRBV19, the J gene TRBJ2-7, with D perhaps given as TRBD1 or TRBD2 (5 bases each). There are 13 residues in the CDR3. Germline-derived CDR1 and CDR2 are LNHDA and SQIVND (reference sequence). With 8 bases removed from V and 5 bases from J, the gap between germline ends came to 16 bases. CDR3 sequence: CASRRDRRDEQYF. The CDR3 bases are TGTGCCAGTCGCCGGGACCGGCGGGACGAGCAGTACTTC.

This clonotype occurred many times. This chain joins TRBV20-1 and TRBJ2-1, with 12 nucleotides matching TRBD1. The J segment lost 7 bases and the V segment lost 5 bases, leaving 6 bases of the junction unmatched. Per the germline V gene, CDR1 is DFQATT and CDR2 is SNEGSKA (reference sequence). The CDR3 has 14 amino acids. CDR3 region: CSASGTGGFNEQFF. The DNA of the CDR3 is TGCAGTGCTTCCGGGACAGGGGGCTTTAATGAGCAGTTCTTC.

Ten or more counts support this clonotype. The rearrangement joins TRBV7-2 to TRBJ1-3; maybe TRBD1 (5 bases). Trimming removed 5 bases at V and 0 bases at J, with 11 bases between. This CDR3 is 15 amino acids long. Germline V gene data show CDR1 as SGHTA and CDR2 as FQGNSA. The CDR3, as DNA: TGTGCCAGCAGCCCCCGACAGAGCTCTGGAAACACCATATATTTT. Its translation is CASSPRQSSGNTIYF.

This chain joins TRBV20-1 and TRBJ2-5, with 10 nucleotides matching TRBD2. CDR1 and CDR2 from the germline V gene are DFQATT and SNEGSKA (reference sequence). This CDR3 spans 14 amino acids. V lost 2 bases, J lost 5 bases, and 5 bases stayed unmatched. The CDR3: CSARRLAGVETQYF. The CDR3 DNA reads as TGCAGTGCTAGAAGGCTAGCGGGAGTTGAGACCCAGTACTTC.

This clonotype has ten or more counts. The chain's CDR3 is CASSQDLSPRGTNYGYTF. The DNA of the CDR3 is TGTGCCAGCAGCCAAGATCTATCGCCTCGGGGTACGAACTATGGCTACACCTTC. The V gene is TRBV3-1, the J gene TRBJ1-2; D ambiguous. The CDR3 totals 18 residues. Germline V gives CDR1 LGHDT, CDR2 YNNKEL (reference sequence). The ends were cut back, 0 bases at V and 2 bases at J, with 19 bases in the middle.

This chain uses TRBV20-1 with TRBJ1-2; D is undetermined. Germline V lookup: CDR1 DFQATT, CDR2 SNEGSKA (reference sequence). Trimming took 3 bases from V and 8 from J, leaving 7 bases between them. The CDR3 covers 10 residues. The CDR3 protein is CSASGQGYTF. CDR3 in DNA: TGCAGTGCTAGCGGCCAGGGCTACACCTTC.

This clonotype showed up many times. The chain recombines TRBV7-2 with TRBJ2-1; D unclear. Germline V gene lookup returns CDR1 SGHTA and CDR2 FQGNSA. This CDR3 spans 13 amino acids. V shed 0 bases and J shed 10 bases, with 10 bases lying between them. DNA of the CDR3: TGTGCCAGCAGCTTAGCGGGTGTAGGCGAGCAGTTCTTC. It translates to CASSLAGVGEQFF. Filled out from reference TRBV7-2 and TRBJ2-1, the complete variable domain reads GAGVSQSPSNKVTEKGKDVELRCDPISGHTALYWYRQSLGQGLEFLIYFQGNSAPDKSGLPSDRFSAERTGGSVSTLTIQRTQQEDSAVYLCASSLAGVGEQFFGPGTRLTVL.

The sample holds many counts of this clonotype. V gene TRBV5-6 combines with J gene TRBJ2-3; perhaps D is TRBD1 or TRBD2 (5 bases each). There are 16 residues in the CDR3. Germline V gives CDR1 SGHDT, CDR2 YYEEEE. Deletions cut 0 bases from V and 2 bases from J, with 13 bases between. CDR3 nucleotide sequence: TGTGCCAGCAGCTTGGACGGGGCAGTAATCACAGATACGCAGTATTTT. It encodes CASSLDGAVITDTQYF.

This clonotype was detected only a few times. In nucleotides, the CDR3 is TGTGCCAGCAGCCGCCGGTACGGGACAGCCTGGTTCTTC. The encoded protein is CASSRRYGTAWFF. The rearrangement links TRBV7-2 to TRBJ2-1; 7 nucleotides align to TRBD1. The germline V gene encodes CDR1 SGHTA and CDR2 FQGNSA. The ends lost 5 bases at V and 15 bases at J; junction bases unmatched: 13. CDR3 length: 13 residues.

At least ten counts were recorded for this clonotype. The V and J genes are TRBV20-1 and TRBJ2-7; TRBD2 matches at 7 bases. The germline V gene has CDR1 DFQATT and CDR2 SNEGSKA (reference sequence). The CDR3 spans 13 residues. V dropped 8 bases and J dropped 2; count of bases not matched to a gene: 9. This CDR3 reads CSTNPSGPYEQYF. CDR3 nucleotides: TGCAGTACAAACCCTAGCGGTCCCTACGAGCAGTACTTC.

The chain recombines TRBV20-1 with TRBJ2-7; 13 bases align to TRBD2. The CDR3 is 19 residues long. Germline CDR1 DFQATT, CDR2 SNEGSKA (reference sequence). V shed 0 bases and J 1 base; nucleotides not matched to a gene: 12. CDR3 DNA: TGCAGTGCTAGAGATAAGTCAGGGTGGGGACTAGCGGGGTCCTACGAGCAGTACTTC. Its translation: CSARDKSGWGLAGSYEQYF.

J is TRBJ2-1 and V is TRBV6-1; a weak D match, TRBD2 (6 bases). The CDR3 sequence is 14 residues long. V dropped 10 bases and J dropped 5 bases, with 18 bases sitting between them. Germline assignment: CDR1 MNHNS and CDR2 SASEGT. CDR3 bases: TGTGCCACCTTCACTGCGGCGGGAAACAATGAGCAGTTCTTC. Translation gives CATFTAAGNNEQFF.

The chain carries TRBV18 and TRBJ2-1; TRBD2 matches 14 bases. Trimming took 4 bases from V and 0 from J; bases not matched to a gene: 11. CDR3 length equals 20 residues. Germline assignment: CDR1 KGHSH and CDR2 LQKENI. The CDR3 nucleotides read TGTGCCAGCTCACGCAACTTCGGGACTAGCGGGAGCAGCTCCTACAATGAGCAGTTCTTC. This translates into CASSRNFGTSGSSSYNEQFF. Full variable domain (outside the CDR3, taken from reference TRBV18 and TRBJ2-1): NAGVMQNPRHLVRRRGQEARLRCSPMKGHSHVYWYRQLPEEGLKFMVYLQKENIIDESGMPKERFSAEFPKEGPSILRIQQVVRGDSAAYFCASSRNFGTSGSSSYNEQFFGPGTRLTVL.

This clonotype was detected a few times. The CDR3 nucleotides are TGTGCCAGCACCCCTGGGGTGAGAAGCAACGAGCAGTACTTC. Amino acid sequence: CASTPGVRSNEQYF. J is TRBJ2-7 and V is TRBV12-3 or TRBV12-4; D is unclear. This CDR3 comprises 14 residues. The V gene lost 7 bases and the J gene lost 5 bases, with 18 bases spanning the gap.

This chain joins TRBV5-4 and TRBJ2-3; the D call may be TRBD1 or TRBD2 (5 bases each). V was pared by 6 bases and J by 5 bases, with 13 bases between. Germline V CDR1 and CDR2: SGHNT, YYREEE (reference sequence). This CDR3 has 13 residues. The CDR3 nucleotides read TGTGCCAGCAACCCGGGACCGTTAGATACGCAGTATTTT. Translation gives CASNPGPLDTQYF.

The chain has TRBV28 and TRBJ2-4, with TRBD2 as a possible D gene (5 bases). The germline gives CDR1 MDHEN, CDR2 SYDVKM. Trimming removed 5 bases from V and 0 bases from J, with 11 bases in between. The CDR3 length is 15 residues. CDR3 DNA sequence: TGTGCCAGCAGTCGAATTGGACTAGCCAAAAACATTCAGTACTTC. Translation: CASSRIGLAKNIQYF.

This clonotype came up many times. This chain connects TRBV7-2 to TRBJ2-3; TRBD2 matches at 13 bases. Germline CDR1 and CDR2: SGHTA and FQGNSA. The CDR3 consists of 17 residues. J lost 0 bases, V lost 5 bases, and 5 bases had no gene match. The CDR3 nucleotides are TGTGCCAGCAGCCCGGGACTAGCGGGAACTAGCACAGATACGCAGTATTTT. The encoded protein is CASSPGLAGTSTDTQYF.

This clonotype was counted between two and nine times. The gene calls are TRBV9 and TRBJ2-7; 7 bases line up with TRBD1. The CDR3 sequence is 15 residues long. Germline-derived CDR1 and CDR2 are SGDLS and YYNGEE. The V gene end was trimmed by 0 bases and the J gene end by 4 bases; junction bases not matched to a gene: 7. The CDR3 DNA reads TGTGCCAGCAGCGTAGGAGATACAGGGGTTTACGAGCAGTACTTC. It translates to CASSVGDTGVYEQYF. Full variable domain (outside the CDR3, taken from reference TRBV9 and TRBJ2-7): DSGVTQTPKHLITATGQRVTLRCSPRSGDLSVYWYQQSLDQGLQFLIQYYNGEERAKGNILERFSAQQFPDLHSELNLSSLELGDSALYFCASSVGDTGVYEQYFGPGTRLTVT.

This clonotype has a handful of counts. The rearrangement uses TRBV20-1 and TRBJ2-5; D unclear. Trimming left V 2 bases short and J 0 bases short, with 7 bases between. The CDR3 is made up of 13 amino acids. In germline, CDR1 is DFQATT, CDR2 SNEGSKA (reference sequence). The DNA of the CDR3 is TGCAGTGCTAGATCACTGTACCAAGAGACCCAGTACTTC. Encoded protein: CSARSLYQETQYF.

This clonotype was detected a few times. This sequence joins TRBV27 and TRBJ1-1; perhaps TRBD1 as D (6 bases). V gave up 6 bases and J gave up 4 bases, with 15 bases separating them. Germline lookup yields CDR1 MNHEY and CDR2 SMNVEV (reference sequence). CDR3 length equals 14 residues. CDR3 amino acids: CASSERGGATEAFF. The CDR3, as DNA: TGTGCCAGCAGCGAACGGGGGGGCGCCACTGAAGCTTTCTTT.

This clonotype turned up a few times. The CDR3 loop reads CASSAGTGLGELFF. The CDR3 DNA is TGCGCCAGCAGCGCCGGGACAGGGCTCGGGGAGCTGTTTTTT. The J gene is TRBJ2-2, the V gene TRBV5-1, with 9 bases matching TRBD1. Germline CDR1 is SGHRS and CDR2 is YFSETQ. V shed 4 bases and J 7 bases; nucleotides not matched to a gene: 5. The CDR3 is 14 residues long.

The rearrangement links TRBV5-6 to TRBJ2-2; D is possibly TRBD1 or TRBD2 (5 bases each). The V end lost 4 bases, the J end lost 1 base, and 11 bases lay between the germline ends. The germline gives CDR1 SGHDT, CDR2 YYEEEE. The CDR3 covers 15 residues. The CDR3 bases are TGTGCCAGCAGCGCTGGGGGTGGGAACACCGGGGAGCTGTTTTTT. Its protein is CASSAGGGNTGELFF. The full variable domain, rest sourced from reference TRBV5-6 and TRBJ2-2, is DAGVTQSPTHLIKTRGQQVTLRCSPKSGHDTVSWYQQALGQGPQFIFQYYEEEERQRGNFPDRFSGHQFPNYSSELNVNALLLGDSALYLCASSAGGGNTGELFFGEGSRLTVL.

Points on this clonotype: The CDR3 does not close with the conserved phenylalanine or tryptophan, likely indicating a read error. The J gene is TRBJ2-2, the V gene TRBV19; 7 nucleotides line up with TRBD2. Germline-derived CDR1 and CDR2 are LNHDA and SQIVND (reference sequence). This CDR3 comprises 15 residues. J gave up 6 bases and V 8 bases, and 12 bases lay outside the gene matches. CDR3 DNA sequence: TGTGCCAGTGGGCCGGTTGGGGAGGGCGCCGGGGAGCTGTTTGTT. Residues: CASGPVGEGAGELFV.

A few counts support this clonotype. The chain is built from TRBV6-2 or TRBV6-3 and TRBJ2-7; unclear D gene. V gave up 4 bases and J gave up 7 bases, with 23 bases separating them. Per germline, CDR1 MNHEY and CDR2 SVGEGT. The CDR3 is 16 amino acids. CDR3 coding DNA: TGTGCCAGCAGTTCCCTTCGTGTAGCCAAAAAAGAAGAGCAGTACTTC. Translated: CASSSLRVAKKEEQYF.

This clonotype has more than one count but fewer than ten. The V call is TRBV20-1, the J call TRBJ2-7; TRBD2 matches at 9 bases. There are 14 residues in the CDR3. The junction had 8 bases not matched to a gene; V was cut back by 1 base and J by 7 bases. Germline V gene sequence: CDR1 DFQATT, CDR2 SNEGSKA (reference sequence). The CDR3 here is CSARAIAGASEQYF. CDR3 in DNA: TGCAGTGCTAGAGCCATAGCGGGAGCGAGTGAGCAGTACTTC.

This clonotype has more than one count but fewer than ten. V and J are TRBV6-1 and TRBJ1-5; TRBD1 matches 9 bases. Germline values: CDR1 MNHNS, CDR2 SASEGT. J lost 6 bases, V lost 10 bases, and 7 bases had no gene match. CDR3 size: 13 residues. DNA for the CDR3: TGTGCCACAGGGGGACAGGGCCGTCAGCCCCAGCATTTT. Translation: CATGGQGRQPQHF.

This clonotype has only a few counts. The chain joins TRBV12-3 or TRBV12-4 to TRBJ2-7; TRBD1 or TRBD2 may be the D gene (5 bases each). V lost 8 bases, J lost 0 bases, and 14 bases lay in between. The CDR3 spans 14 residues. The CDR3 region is CASSPWGSSYEQYF. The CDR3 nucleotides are TGTGCCAGCTCCCCGTGGGGGAGCTCCTACGAGCAGTACTTC.

DNA of the CDR3: TGTGCCAGCAGTTTCGGGACTAGCGGGAGTCGCACCGGGGAGCTGTTTTTT. As protein: CASSFGTSGSRTGELFF. V is TRBV27 and J is TRBJ2-2; 14 bases line up with TRBD2. J lost 4 bases, V lost 3 bases, and 4 bases had no gene match. This CDR3 region has 17 residues. Germline CDR1 MNHEY, CDR2 SMNVEV (reference sequence).

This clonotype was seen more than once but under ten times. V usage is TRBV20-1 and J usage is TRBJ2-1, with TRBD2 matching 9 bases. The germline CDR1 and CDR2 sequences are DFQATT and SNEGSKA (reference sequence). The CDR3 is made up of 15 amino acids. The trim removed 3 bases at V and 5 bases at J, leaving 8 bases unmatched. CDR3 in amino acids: CSASGSLAGNNEQFF. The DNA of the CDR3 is TGCAGTGCTAGCGGGAGTCTAGCGGGGAACAATGAGCAGTTCTTC.

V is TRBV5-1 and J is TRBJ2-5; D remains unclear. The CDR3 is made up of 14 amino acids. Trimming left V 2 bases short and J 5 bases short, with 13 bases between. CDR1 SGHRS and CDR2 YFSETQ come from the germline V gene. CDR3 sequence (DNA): TGCGCCAGCAGCTTTGGAAAGGGCTACGAGACCCAGTACTTC. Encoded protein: CASSFGKGYETQYF.